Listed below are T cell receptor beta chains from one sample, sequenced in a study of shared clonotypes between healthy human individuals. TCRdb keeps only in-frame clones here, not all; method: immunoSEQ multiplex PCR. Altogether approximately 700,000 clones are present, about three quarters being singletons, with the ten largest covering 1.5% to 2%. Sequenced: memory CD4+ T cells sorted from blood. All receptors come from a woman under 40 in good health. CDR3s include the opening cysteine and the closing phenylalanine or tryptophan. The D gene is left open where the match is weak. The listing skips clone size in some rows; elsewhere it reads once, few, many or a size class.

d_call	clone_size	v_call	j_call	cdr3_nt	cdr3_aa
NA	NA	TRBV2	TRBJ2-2	TGTGCCAGCAAATTGACGGATAACACCGGGGAGCTGTTTTTT	CASKLTDNTGELFF
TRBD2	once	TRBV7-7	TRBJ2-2	TGTGCCAGCAGCTTAACCCCTACTAGCGGGAAGCCCGGGGAGCTGTTTTTT	CASSLTPTSGKPGELFF
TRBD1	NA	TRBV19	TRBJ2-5	TGTGCCAGTAGCCCTACAGGGGGCGTAGAGACCCAGTACTTC	CASSPTGGVETQYF
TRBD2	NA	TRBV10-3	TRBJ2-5	TGTGCCATCAGCGGGGGGACCGGCCGAGAGACCCAGTACTTC	CAISGGTGRETQYF
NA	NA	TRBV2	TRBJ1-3	TGTGCCAGCCTCGCGGGACAAGGTGAAAACACCATATATTTT	CASLAGQGENTIYF
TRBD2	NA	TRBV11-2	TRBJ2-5	TGTGCCAGCAGCTTCCCCCGACTAGCGGGAAATGAGACCCAGTACTTC	CASSFPRLAGNETQYF
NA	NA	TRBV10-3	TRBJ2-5	TGTGCCATCAGTGACAGGGGGGGAGAGACCCAGTACTTC	CAISDRGGETQYF
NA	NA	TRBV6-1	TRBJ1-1	TGTGCCAGCAGAAGGATTTATCAAGAGAACACTGAAGCTTTCTTT	CASRRIYQENTEAFF
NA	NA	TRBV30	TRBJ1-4	TGTGCCTGGAGTGTGGCCGGGGCTGGTGAAAAACTGTTTTTT	CAWSVAGAGEKLFF
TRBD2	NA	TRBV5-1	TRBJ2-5	TGCGCCAGCAGCTTTATAATTGGGGAGCGGGGACCCCAAGAGACCCAGTACTTC	CASSFIIGERGPQETQYF
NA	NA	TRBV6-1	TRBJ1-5	TGTGCCAGCAAGGAGGGGGGAAGCAATCAGCCCCAGCATTTT	CASKEGGSNQPQHF
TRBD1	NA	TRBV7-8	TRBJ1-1	TGTGCCAGCAGCTCACAGGGGATGGGCATGAACACTGAAGCTTTCTTT	CASSSQGMGMNTEAFF
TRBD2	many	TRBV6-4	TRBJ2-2	TGTGCCAGCAGTGAAGCGGGAGACACCGGGGAGCTGTTTTTT	CASSEAGDTGELFF
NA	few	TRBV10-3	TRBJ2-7	TGTGCCATCAGTGAGGGGGCGACCTCCTACGAGCAGTACTTC	CAISEGATSYEQYF
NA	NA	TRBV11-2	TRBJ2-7	TGTGCCAGCCGGCGTGTGGGGGTCGATGAGCAGTACTTC	CASRRVGVDEQYF
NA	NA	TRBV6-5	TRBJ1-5	TGTGCCAGCAGCCGATGGGACGGGAATCAGCCCCAGCATTTT	CASSRWDGNQPQHF
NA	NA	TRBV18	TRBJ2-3	TGTGCCAGCTCACCGGTGGCGGCTAGCACAGATACGCAGTATTTT	CASSPVAASTDTQYF
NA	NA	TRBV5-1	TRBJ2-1	TGCGCCAGCAGCTTGTCGAGTGGCTCCTACAATGAGCAGTTCTTC	CASSLSSGSYNEQFF
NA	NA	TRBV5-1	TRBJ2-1	TGCGCCAGCAGCTTATCATTCGGCAATGAGCAGTTCTTC	CASSLSFGNEQFF
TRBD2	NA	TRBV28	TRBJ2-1	TGTGCCAGCAGTTTACTTACTAGCGGGTCCCTAAGGTACAATGAGCAGTTCTTC	CASSLLTSGSLRYNEQFF
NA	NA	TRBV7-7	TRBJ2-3	TGTGCCAGCAGCTACGGTCTAGCTAGCACAGATACGCAGTATTTT	CASSYGLASTDTQYF
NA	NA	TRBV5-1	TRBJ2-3	TGCGCCAGCTTGCACTCAGGGATAAGCACAGATACGCAGTATTTT	CASLHSGISTDTQYF
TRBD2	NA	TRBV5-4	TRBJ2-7	TGTGCCAGCAGCTTGCAAACTAGCGGTTGGGACGAGCAGTACTTC	CASSLQTSGWDEQYF
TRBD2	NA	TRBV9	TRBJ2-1	TGTGCCAGCAGCTGGACTAGCGGGATGAACAATGAGCAGTTCTTC	CASSWTSGMNNEQFF
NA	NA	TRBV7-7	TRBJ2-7	TGTGCCAGCAGCTTAGACGAGGGCAGGGGATACGAGCAGTACTTC	CASSLDEGRGYEQYF
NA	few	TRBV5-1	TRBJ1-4	TGCGCCAGCTCGGTGGCGGGGGATCGTGAAAAACTGTTTTTT	CASSVAGDREKLFF
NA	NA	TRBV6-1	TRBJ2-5	TGTGCCAGCAACCGACACCTCCAAGAGACCCAGTACTTC	CASNRHLQETQYF
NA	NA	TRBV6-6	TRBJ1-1	TGTGCCGCGGACGACACAGGACCCAACACTGAAGCTTTCTTT	CAADDTGPNTEAFF
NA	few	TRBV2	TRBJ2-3	TGTGCCAGCAGTGAAATGTCCTTTTCTAGCACAGATACGCAGTATTTT	CASSEMSFSSTDTQYF
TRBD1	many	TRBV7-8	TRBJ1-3	TGTGCCAGCAGCAACCACAGGGGAACTGGAAACACCATATATTTT	CASSNHRGTGNTIYF
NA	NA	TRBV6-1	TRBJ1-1	TGTGCCAGCAGGAGGGAAGAGACCATGAACACTGAAGCTTTCTTT	CASRREETMNTEAFF
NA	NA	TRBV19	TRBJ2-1	TGTGCCAGTAGTATATATGATGTTTCCTACAATGAGCAGTTCTTC	CASSIYDVSYNEQFF
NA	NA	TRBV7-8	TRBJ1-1	TGTGCCAGCAGCTTAGTTCGGGGGAACACTGAAGCTTTCTTT	CASSLVRGNTEAFF
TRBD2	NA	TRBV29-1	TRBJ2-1	TGCAGCGTTGCCGGGACTAGCGTAGTCAGATCCTACAATGAGCAGTTCTTC	CSVAGTSVVRSYNEQFF
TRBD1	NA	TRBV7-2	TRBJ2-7	TGTGCCAGCAGCATGGACAGGGTAGGCGAGCAGTACTTC	CASSMDRVGEQYF
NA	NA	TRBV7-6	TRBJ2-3	TGTGCCAGCAGCGTGTCACCGGGTCCCGTGATTTATACGCAGTATTTT	CASSVSPGPVIYTQYF